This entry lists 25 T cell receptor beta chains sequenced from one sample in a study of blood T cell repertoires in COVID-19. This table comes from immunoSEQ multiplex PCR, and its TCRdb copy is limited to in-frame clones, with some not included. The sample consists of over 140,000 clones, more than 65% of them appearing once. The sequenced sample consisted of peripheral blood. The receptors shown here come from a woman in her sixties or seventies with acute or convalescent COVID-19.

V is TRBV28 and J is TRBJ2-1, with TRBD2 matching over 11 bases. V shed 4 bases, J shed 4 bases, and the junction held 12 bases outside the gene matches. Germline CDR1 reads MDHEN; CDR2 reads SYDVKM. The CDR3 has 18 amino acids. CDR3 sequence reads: CASSCVLAGGPMYNEQFF. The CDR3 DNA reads TGTGCCAGCAGTTGCGTTTTAGCGGGAGGGCCGATGTACAATGAGCAGTTCTTC. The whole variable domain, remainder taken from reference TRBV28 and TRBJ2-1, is DVKVTQSSRYLVKRTGEKVFLECVQDMDHENMFWYRQDPGLGLRLIYFSYDVKMKEKGDIPEGYSVSREKKERFSLILESASTNQTSMYLCASSCVLAGGPMYNEQFFGPGTRLTVL.

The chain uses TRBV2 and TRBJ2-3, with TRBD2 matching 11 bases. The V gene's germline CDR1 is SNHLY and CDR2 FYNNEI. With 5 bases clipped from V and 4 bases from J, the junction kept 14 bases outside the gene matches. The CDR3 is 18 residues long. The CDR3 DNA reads TGTGCCAGCAGTATCTCTCGACTACTAGCGGGAGTCGCAGATACGCAGTATTTT. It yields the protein CASSISRLLAGVADTQYF. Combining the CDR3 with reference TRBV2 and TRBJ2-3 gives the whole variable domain EPEVTQTPSHQVTQMGQEVILRCVPISNHLYFYWYRQILGQKVEFLVSFYNNEISEKSEIFDDQFSVERPDGSNFTLKIRSTKLEDSAMYFCASSISRLLAGVADTQYFGPGTRLTVL.

The CDR3 protein is CASSLGPGGAEKLFF. In DNA form, the CDR3 reads TGCGCCAGCAGCTTGGGGCCGGGGGGAGCTGAAAAACTGTTTTTT. The rearrangement joins TRBV5-1 to TRBJ1-4, with D possibly being TRBD1 (5 bases). Germline CDR1 is SGHRS and CDR2 is YFSETQ. With 0 bases removed from V and 7 bases from J, the gap between germline ends came to 13 bases. The CDR3 covers 15 residues. The whole variable domain, filled in from reference TRBV5-1 and TRBJ1-4, reads KAGVTQTPRYLIKTRGQQVTLSCSPISGHRSVSWYQQTPGQGLQFLFEYFSETQRNKGNFPGRFSGRQFSNSRSEMNVSTLELGDSALYLCASSLGPGGAEKLFFGSGTQLSVL.

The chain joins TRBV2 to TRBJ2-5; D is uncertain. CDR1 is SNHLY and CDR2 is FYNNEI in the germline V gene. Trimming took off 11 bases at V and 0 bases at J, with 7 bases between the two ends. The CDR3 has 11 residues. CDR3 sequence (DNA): TGTGCCGGAGCGTACCAAGAGACCCAGTACTTC. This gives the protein CAGAYQETQYF.

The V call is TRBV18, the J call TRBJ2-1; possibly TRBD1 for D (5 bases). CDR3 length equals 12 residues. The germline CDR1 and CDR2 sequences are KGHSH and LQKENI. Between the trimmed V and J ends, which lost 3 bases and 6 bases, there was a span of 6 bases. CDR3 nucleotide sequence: TGTGCCAGCTCACCTGACAGCAATGAGCAGTTCTTC. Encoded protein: CASSPDSNEQFF. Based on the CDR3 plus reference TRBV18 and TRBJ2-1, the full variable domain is NAGVMQNPRHLVRRRGQEARLRCSPMKGHSHVYWYRQLPEEGLKFMVYLQKENIIDESGMPKERFSAEFPKEGPSILRIQQVVRGDSAAYFCASSPDSNEQFFGPGTRLTVL.

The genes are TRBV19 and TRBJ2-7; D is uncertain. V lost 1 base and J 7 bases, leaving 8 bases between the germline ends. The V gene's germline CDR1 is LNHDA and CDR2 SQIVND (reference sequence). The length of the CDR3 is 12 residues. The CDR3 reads CASSIGGREQYF. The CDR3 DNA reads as TGTGCCAGTAGTATAGGAGGCAGAGAGCAGTACTTC.

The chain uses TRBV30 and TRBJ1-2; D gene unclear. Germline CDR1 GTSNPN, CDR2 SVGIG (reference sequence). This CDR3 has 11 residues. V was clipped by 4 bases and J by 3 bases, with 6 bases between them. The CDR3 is CAWTRDYGYTF. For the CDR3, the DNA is TGTGCCTGGACAAGAGACTATGGCTACACCTTC.

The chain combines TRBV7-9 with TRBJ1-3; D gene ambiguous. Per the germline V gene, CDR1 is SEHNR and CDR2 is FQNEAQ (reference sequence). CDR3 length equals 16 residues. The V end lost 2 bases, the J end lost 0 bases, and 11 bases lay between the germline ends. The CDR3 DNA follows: TGTGCCAGCAGCTTACCAGGACTCTCCTCTGGAAACACCATATATTTT. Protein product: CASSLPGLSSGNTIYF.

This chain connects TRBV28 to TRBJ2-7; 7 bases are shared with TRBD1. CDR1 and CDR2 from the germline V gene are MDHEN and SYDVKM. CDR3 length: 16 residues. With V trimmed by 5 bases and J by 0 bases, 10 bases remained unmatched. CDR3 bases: TGTGCCAGCAGTAGGGGACAGATAATTTACTCCTACGAGCAGTACTTC. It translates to CASSRGQIIYSYEQYF.

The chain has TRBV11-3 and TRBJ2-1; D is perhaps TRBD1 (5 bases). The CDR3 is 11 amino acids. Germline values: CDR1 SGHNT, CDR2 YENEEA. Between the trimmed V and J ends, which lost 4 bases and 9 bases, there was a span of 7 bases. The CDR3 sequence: CASSWGGEQFF. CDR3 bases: TGTGCCAGCAGCTGGGGCGGTGAGCAGTTCTTC.

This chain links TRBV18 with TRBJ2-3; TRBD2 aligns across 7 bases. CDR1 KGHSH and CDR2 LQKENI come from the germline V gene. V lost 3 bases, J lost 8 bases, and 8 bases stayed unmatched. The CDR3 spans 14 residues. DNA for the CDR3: TGTGCCAGCTCACCTTATGCGGGAGAAGGTACGCAGTATTTT. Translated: CASSPYAGEGTQYF.

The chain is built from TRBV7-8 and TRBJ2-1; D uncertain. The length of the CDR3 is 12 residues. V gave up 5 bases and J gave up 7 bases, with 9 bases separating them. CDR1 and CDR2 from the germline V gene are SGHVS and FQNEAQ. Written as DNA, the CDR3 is TGTGCCAGCAGCCAGAGAGGTAATGAGCAGTTCTTC. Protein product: CASSQRGNEQFF.

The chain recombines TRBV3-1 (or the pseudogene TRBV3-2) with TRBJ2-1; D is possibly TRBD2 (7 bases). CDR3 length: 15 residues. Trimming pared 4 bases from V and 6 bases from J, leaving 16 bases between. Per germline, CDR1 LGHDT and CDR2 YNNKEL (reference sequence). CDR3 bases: TGTGCCAGCAGCCCCTTTGGGGGCGGGGGCAATGAGCAGTTCTTC. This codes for CASSPFGGGGNEQFF.

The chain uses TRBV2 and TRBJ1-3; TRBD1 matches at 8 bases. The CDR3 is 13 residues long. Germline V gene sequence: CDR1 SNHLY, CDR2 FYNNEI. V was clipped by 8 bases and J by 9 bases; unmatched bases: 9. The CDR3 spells CASDGQGVGTIYF. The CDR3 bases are TGTGCCAGCGATGGACAGGGAGTAGGCACCATATATTTT.

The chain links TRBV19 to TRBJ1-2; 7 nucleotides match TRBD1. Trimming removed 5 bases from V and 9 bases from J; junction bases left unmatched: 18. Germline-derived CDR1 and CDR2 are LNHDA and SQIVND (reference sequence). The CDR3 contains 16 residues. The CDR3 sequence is CASSSRGTASLGSYTF. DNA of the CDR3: TGTGCCAGTAGTTCCCGAGGGACAGCTTCCCTCGGTAGCTACACCTTC.

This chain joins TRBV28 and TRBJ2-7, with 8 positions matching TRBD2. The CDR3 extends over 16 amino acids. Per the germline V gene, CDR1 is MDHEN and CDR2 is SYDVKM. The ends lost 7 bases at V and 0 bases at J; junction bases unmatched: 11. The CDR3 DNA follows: TGTGCCAGCAAGTGGTCTAGCGGGTTGCCCTCCTACGAGCAGTACTTC. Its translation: CASKWSSGLPSYEQYF.

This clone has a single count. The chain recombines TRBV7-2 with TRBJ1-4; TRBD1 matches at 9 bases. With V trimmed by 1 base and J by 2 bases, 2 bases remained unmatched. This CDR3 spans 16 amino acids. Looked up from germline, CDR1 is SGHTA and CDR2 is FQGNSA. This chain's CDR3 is CASSLVQGATNEKLFF. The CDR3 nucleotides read TGTGCCAGCAGCTTAGTACAGGGGGCGACTAATGAAAAACTGTTTTTT. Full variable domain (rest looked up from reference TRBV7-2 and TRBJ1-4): GAGVSQSPSNKVTEKGKDVELRCDPISGHTALYWYRQSLGQGLEFLIYFQGNSAPDKSGLPSDRFSAERTGGSVSTLTIQRTQQEDSAVYLCASSLVQGATNEKLFFGSGTQLSVL.

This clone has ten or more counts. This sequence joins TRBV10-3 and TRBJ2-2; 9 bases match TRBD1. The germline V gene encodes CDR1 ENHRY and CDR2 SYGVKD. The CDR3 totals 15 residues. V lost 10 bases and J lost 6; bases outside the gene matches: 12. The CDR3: CATGDRADVAGELFF. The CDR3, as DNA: TGTGCCACCGGGGACAGGGCTGATGTGGCCGGGGAGCTGTTTTTT.

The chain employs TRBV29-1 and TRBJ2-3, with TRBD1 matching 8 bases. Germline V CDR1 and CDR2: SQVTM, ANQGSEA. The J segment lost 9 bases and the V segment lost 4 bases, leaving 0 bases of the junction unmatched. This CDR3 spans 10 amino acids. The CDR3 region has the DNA TGCAGCGTTGGGACAGGGACGCAGTATTTT. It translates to CSVGTGTQYF.

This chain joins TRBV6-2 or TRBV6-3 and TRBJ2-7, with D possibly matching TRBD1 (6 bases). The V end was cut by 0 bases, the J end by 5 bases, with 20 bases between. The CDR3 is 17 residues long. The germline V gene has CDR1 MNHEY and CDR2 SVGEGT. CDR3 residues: CASSYSLPGQVLDEQYF. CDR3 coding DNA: TGTGCCAGCAGTTACTCCTTGCCGGGACAAGTGCTCGACGAGCAGTACTTC.

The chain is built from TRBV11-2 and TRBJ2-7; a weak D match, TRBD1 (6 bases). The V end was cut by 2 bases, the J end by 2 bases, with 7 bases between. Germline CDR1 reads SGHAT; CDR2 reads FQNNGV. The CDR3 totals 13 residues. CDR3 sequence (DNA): TGTGCCAGCAGCTTACAGGGGCCCTACGAGCAGTACTTC. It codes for CASSLQGPYEQYF.

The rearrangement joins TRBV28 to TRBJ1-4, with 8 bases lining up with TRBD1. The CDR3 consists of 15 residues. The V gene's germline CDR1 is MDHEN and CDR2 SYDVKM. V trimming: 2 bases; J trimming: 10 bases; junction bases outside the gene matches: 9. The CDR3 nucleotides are TGTGCCAGCAGTTTAGTAACAGGGGGGACGGGAAAACTGTTTTTT. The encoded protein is CASSLVTGGTGKLFF.

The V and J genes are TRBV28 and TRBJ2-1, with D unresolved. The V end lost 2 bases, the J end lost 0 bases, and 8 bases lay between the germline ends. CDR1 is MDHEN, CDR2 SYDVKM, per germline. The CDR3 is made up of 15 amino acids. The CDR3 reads CASSLRRSSYNEQFF. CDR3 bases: TGTGCCAGCAGTTTAAGGCGGAGCTCCTACAATGAGCAGTTCTTC. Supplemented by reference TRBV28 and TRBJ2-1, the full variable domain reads DVKVTQSSRYLVKRTGEKVFLECVQDMDHENMFWYRQDPGLGLRLIYFSYDVKMKEKGDIPEGYSVSREKKERFSLILESASTNQTSMYLCASSLRRSSYNEQFFGPGTRLTVL.

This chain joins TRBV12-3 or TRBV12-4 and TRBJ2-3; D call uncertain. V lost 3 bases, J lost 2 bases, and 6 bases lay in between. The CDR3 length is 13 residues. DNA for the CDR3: TGTGCCAGCAGTTTTACAGTCACAGATACGCAGTATTTT. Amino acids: CASSFTVTDTQYF.

CDR3 residues: CATSDLLRGALAPQHF. The DNA for the CDR3 is TGTGCCACCAGTGATTTACTCAGGGGGGCATTGGCGCCCCAGCATTTT. V gene TRBV24-1 combines with J gene TRBJ1-5, with 7 positions matching TRBD1. CDR3 length: 16 residues. Germline CDR1 is KGHDR and CDR2 is SFDVKD. V lost 1 base to trimming and J lost 9 bases; unmatched junction nucleotides: 11.